This passage covers 22 T cell receptor beta chains from one sample sequenced in a study of blood T cells in healthy people across ages. A second PCR of 7 to 11 cycles used a sample-barcoded 5' primer and a J-beta primer mix. MiXCR was run by TCRdb on the 5' RACE reads, yielding one entry per CDR3 protein. Counted here are around 1.1 million distinct CDR3 sequences, around two fifths occurring once; the ten biggest clones make up 10% to 15%. The specimen was blood. Receptors were obtained from a man between 18 and 35 years old in good health.

This clonotype was seen a few times. This sequence joins TRBV7-9 and TRBJ1-4, with D maybe TRBD1 (5 bases). The CDR3 is 16 amino acids. Trimming removed 7 bases from V and 0 bases from J, with 15 bases in between. Per germline, CDR1 SEHNR and CDR2 FQNEAQ (reference sequence). This CDR3 is CASTDPKGATNEKLFF. The CDR3 bases are TGTGCCAGCACGGACCCGAAAGGGGCAACTAATGAAAAACTGTTTTTT.

This sequence joins TRBV20-1 and TRBJ1-5; unclear D gene. V gave up 4 bases and J gave up 0 bases, with 16 bases separating them. Germline-derived CDR1 and CDR2 are DFQATT and SNEGSKA (reference sequence). The CDR3 is made up of 16 amino acids. CDR3 in amino acids: CSATSGVRDSNQPQHF. The DNA of the CDR3 is TGCAGTGCTACATCCGGTGTAAGGGATAGCAATCAGCCCCAGCATTTT.

This sequence joins TRBV4-1 and TRBJ2-1, with TRBD2 matching 8 bases. V gave up 4 bases and J gave up 7 bases; unmatched junction bases: 9. The CDR3 loop spans 15 amino acids. Germline V CDR1 and CDR2: MGHRA, YSYEKL. The CDR3 nucleotides are TGCGCCAGCAGCCCGGGACTAGGCGGGGGGAATGAGCAGTTCTTC. It is translated as CASSPGLGGGNEQFF.

The chain carries TRBV2 and TRBJ2-2; D is uncertain. Germline-derived CDR1 and CDR2 are SNHLY and FYNNEI. V was cut by 6 bases and J by 2 bases, with 22 bases left in between. CDR3 size: 18 residues. CDR3 residues: CASSVHPELNSNTGELFF. In DNA form, the CDR3 reads TGTGCCAGCAGCGTACACCCTGAGTTAAACAGTAACACCGGGGAGCTGTTTTTT.

This clonotype was found a few times. J is TRBJ2-5 and V is TRBV7-2; no definite D call. Germline V lookup: CDR1 SGHTA, CDR2 FQGNSA. The V end lost 1 base, the J end lost 2 bases, and 8 bases lay between the germline ends. The CDR3 has 14 residues. This CDR3 is CASSLERRQETQYF. The DNA for the CDR3 is TGTGCCAGCAGCTTAGAGCGCAGGCAAGAGACCCAGTACTTC.

For this clonotype: A much more abundant neighbour one base away suggests this may be a read error. The CDR3 nucleotides are TGCAGTGCTAGAGATTATGGTCTAGGGGGGAGCACATACACAGCTACGCAGTATTTT. Its protein product is CSARDYGLGGSTYTATQYF. The chain is built from TRBV20-1 and TRBJ2-3, with D tentatively TRBD1 or TRBD2 (6 bases each). Looked up from germline, CDR1 is DFQATT and CDR2 is SNEGSKA (reference sequence). CDR3 length equals 19 residues.

This chain uses TRBV7-2 with TRBJ1-5, with 8 bases matching TRBD1. The CDR3 runs to 17 residues. The germline CDR1 and CDR2 sequences are SGHTA and FQGNSA. The trim removed 6 bases at V and 2 bases at J, leaving 12 bases unmatched. The CDR3 nucleotides read TGTGCCAGCAGAAAAACCGGGACAGGTCCCCGCAATCAGCCCCAGCATTTT. Protein sequence: CASRKTGTGPRNQPQHF.

The chain has TRBV6-2 or TRBV6-3 and TRBJ2-1; no reliable D call. The CDR3 contains 14 residues. Germline-derived CDR1 and CDR2 are MNHEY and SVGEGT. The V gene lost 8 bases and the J gene lost 5 bases, with 16 bases spanning the gap. The CDR3 nucleotides are TGTGCCAGCGCCCGGCGACCTTCCAACAATGAGCAGTTCTTC. It codes for CASARRPSNNEQFF.

Concerning this clonotype itself: A single base separates this from a much larger clone, so it may be a read error. The chain links TRBV7-3 to TRBJ2-3; D is uncertain. Germline V gene data show CDR1 as SGHTA and CDR2 as FQGTGA. This CDR3 has 12 amino acids. V was shortened by 5 bases and J by 6 bases, with 9 bases between the two germline ends. The CDR3 sequence is CASSPNGDTQYF. The CDR3 DNA sequence: TGTGCCAGCAGCCCTAATGGGGATACGCAGTATTTT. Drawing the rest from reference TRBV7-3 and TRBJ2-3, the complete variable domain is GAGVSQTPSNKVTEKGKYVELRCDPISGHTALYWYRQSLGQGPEFLIYFQGTGAADDSGLPNDRFFAVRPEGSVSTLKIQRTERGDSAVYLCASSPNGDTQYFGPGTRLTVL.

V gene TRBV11-1 combines with J gene TRBJ1-1, with D possibly matching TRBD1 (6 bases). Germline assignment: CDR1 SGHAT and CDR2 FQDESV (reference sequence). The germline V and J ends were trimmed by 5 bases and 4 bases, with 14 bases remaining between them. This CDR3 is 14 amino acids long. The CDR3 nucleotides are TGTGCCAGCAGCGCGATCAGGGGCGTCACTGAAGCTTTCTTT. This translates into CASSAIRGVTEAFF.

The V call is TRBV28, the J call TRBJ2-1, with unresolved D. The CDR3 is made up of 14 amino acids. The germline V gene has CDR1 MDHEN and CDR2 SYDVKM. Trimming cost V 3 bases and J 4 bases, with 10 bases left between them. CDR3 sequence reads: CASSFDRRYNEQFF. The CDR3 DNA reads TGTGCCAGCAGTTTTGATCGCAGATACAATGAGCAGTTCTTC. Drawing the rest from reference TRBV28 and TRBJ2-1, the complete variable domain is DVKVTQSSRYLVKRTGEKVFLECVQDMDHENMFWYRQDPGLGLRLIYFSYDVKMKEKGDIPEGYSVSREKKERFSLILESASTNQTSMYLCASSFDRRYNEQFFGPGTRLTVL.

About this clonotype: The junction does not match germline at one end; this may be a read error. The J gene is TRBJ1-2, the V gene TRBV4-3, with D maybe TRBD1 (6 bases). The length of the CDR3 is 15 residues. Germline-derived CDR1 and CDR2 are LGHNA and YSLEER. CDR3 sequence: CASSQEQGLNYGHTF. DNA of the CDR3: TGCGCCAGCAGCCAAGAACAGGGCTTGAACTATGGCCACACCTTC.

V is TRBV5-1 and J is TRBJ2-1, with unresolved D. Germline V gene sequence: CDR1 SGHRS, CDR2 YFSETQ. The V end was cut by 2 bases, the J end by 7 bases, with 16 bases between. This CDR3 contains 15 residues. In nucleotides, the CDR3 is TGCGCCAGCAGCTTTCGACCCGATGGGGTAAATGAGCAGTTCTTC. Its translation: CASSFRPDGVNEQFF. Variable domain in full (rest from reference TRBV5-1 and TRBJ2-1): KAGVTQTPRYLIKTRGQQVTLSCSPISGHRSVSWYQQTPGQGLQFLFEYFSETQRNKGNFPGRFSGRQFSNSRSEMNVSTLELGDSALYLCASSFRPDGVNEQFFGPGTRLTVL.

This rearrangement joins TRBV20-1 to TRBJ2-2, with D unclear. This CDR3 spans 13 amino acids. Germline loops: CDR1 DFQATT, CDR2 SNEGSKA (reference sequence). Trimming left V 7 bases short and J 1 base short, with 10 bases between. CDR3 in DNA: TGCAGTGGGCCCGACCAGAACACCGGGGAGCTGTTTTTT. Translated: CSGPDQNTGELFF.

The genes are TRBV6-5 and TRBJ2-3; TRBD1 is a possible D gene (5 bases). Per germline, CDR1 MNHEY and CDR2 SVGAGI. The V end lost 2 bases, the J end lost 4 bases, and 10 bases lay between the germline ends. The CDR3 runs 14 residues. As DNA, the CDR3 is TGTGCCAGCAGTTACACCCAGGGCGCAGATACGCAGTATTTT. Translated: CASSYTQGADTQYF.

The rearrangement joins TRBV20-1 to TRBJ1-1; D unresolved. The CDR3 is 15 amino acids. Trimming stripped 2 bases from V and 1 base from J, with 14 bases between. Per germline, CDR1 DFQATT and CDR2 SNEGSKA (reference sequence). The CDR3 sequence is CSARPDGEWNTEAFF. Written as DNA, the CDR3 is TGCAGTGCTAGACCGGACGGGGAGTGGAACACTGAAGCTTTCTTT.

This clonotype appeared many times. The chain employs TRBV7-2 and TRBJ2-1; no firm D call. In germline, CDR1 is SGHTA, CDR2 FQGNSA. This CDR3 has 15 residues. V lost 2 bases, J lost 0 bases, and 8 bases lay in between. The CDR3 sequence is CASSLSRDSYNEQFF. CDR3 bases: TGTGCCAGCAGCTTATCTAGAGACTCCTACAATGAGCAGTTCTTC. The variable domain in full, with the rest retrieved from reference TRBV7-2 and TRBJ2-1, is GAGVSQSPSNKVTEKGKDVELRCDPISGHTALYWYRQSLGQGLEFLIYFQGNSAPDKSGLPSDRFSAERTGGSVSTLTIQRTQQEDSAVYLCASSLSRDSYNEQFFGPGTRLTVL.

This chain uses TRBV27 with TRBJ2-5, with a possible D match to TRBD2 (6 bases). The DNA end is a closer match to TRBJ2-7, so the J assignment may be wrong. Germline CDR1 and CDR2: MNHEY and SMNVEV (reference sequence). The CDR3 runs to 13 residues. The CDR3 sequence: CASSLRGVHEQYF. CDR3 DNA: TGTGCCAGCAGTTTACGCGGGGTGCACGAGCAGTACTTC.

This clonotype was counted between two and nine times. The chain links TRBV12-3 or TRBV12-4 to TRBJ1-4; the D gene is possibly TRBD1 (5 bases). There are 15 residues in the CDR3. Trimming cost V 7 bases and J 2 bases, with 14 bases left between them. CDR3 residues: CASNGGKGTNEKLFF. CDR3 sequence (DNA): TGTGCCAGCAACGGGGGAAAAGGGACTAATGAAAAACTGTTTTTT.

This clonotype has a handful of counts. V usage is TRBV10-3 and J usage is TRBJ2-3, with no clear D. With 7 bases removed from V and 1 base from J, the gap between germline ends came to 9 bases. Germline CDR1 is ENHRY and CDR2 is SYGVKD. CDR3 length: 13 amino acids. CDR3 loop: CAITEPRTDTQYF. CDR3 nucleotide sequence: TGTGCCATCACAGAGCCGCGCACAGATACGCAGTATTTT.

The J gene is TRBJ1-1, the V gene TRBV15; no firm D call. Trimming took off 5 bases at V and 7 bases at J, with 14 bases between the two ends. The CDR3 spans 13 residues. Germline CDR1 reads LNHNV; CDR2 reads YYDKDF (reference sequence). CDR3 coding DNA: TGTGCCACCAGCCTATACGTGGGAGTTGAAGCTTTCTTT. This encodes CATSLYVGVEAFF.

This clonotype came up a few times. The gene calls are TRBV2 and TRBJ2-2; D ambiguous. V was shortened by 8 bases and J by 3 bases, with 7 bases between the two germline ends. The CDR3 contains 12 residues. The germline CDR1 and CDR2 sequences are SNHLY and FYNNEI. CDR3 bases: TGTGCCAGCGGGGTGTACACCGGGGAGCTGTTTTTT. Its protein is CASGVYTGELFF. Together with reference TRBV2 and TRBJ2-2, the CDR3 gives the full variable domain: EPEVTQTPSHQVTQMGQEVILRCVPISNHLYFYWYRQILGQKVEFLVSFYNNEISEKSEIFDDQFSVERPDGSNFTLKIRSTKLEDSAMYFCASGVYTGELFFGEGSRLTVL.